One sample yielded the 17 T cell receptor beta chains listed below, sequenced in a study of OX40 agonist ivuxolimab in advanced cancers. Repertoires were generated with immunoSEQ multiplex PCR, while TCRdb's copy carries only in-frame clones and drops some. Among 60,000 to 75,000 clones, less than 90% were seen once, and the ten largest hold about 8%. Sequenced material: CD4+ or CD8+ T cells sorted from blood, taken in a trial of the OX40 agonist ivuxolimab. These receptor sequences come from an adult with an advanced solid tumor such as melanoma, head and neck, liver or kidney cancer.

The genes are TRBV25-1 and TRBJ2-3, with D perhaps matching TRBD2 (6 bases). CDR1 is MGHDK and CDR2 is SYGVNS in the germline V gene. V gave up 5 bases and J gave up 6 bases, with 15 bases separating them. The CDR3 contains 14 residues. For the CDR3, the DNA is TGTGCCAGCAGTAGGGACTCCAAGAGGGATACGCAGTATTTT. This translates into CASSRDSKRDTQYF.

A few counts support this clone. The V call is TRBV7-2, the J call TRBJ1-3, with D possibly TRBD1 on 5 matching bases. The CDR3 consists of 14 residues. Germline V gene lookup returns CDR1 SGHTA and CDR2 FQGNSA. V was pared by 6 bases and J by 4 bases, with 13 bases between. The CDR3 nucleotides read TGTGCCAGCAGTCCCGGGGGGTGGGGAAACACCATATATTTT. Translation: CASSPGGWGNTIYF.

The genes are TRBV11-3 and TRBJ1-6, with TRBD1 identical over 9 bases. The CDR3 runs 14 residues. The germline V gene encodes CDR1 SGHNT and CDR2 YENEEA. Losses at the gene ends were 4 bases for V and 10 bases for J; bases not matched to a gene: 5. This chain's CDR3 is CASSSGTGRSPLHF. The CDR3 DNA follows: TGTGCCAGCAGCTCCGGGACAGGGCGATCACCCCTCCACTTT.

The rearrangement joins TRBV7-3 to TRBJ2-5; perhaps TRBD2 as D (6 bases). Germline V lookup: CDR1 SGHTA, CDR2 FQGTGA. V was trimmed by 2 bases and J by 6 bases, leaving 19 bases between them. The CDR3 is 16 residues long. The DNA for the CDR3 is TGTGCCAGCAGCTTAGGATTGGGAGGAGGTGAAAAGACCCAGTACTTC. The encoded protein is CASSLGLGGGEKTQYF.

The J gene is TRBJ2-1, the V gene TRBV18, with 8 bases identical to TRBD1. The CDR3 has 15 amino acids. Germline values: CDR1 KGHSH, CDR2 LQKENI. The V and J ends lost 0 bases and 9 bases, in that order; junction bases with no gene match: 7. The CDR3 loop reads CASSPPNQGAGEQFF. The CDR3 DNA follows: TGTGCCAGCTCACCACCGAATCAGGGGGCAGGTGAGCAGTTCTTC.

This chain links TRBV29-1 with TRBJ2-1; 11 nucleotides align to TRBD1. Losses at the gene ends were 0 bases for V and 9 bases for J; bases not matched to a gene: 7. The germline gives CDR1 SQVTM, CDR2 ANQGSEA. CDR3 size: 15 residues. This chain's CDR3 is CSVEDNKGTGGEQFF. As DNA, the CDR3 is TGCAGCGTTGAAGATAATAAGGGGACAGGGGGTGAGCAGTTCTTC.

This clone was seen a few times. V gene TRBV7-9 combines with J gene TRBJ2-5; 10 bases agree with TRBD1. The trim removed 1 base at V and 0 bases at J, leaving 5 bases unmatched. Germline V gene lookup returns CDR1 SEHNR and CDR2 FQNEAQ (reference sequence). The CDR3 spans 17 residues. The CDR3 DNA reads as TGTGCCAGCAGCTTAGGCCGACAGGGGGCGTACCAAGAGACCCAGTACTTC. Its protein is CASSLGRQGAYQETQYF.

The rearrangement links TRBV7-2 to TRBJ1-5; no firm D call. The CDR3 is 15 amino acids. The germline V gene encodes CDR1 SGHTA and CDR2 FQGNSA. The V end lost 1 base, the J end lost 1 base, and 8 bases lay between the germline ends. The CDR3 DNA reads TGTGCCAGCAGCTTAGTAGCAGGAAGCAATCAGCCCCAGCATTTT. As protein: CASSLVAGSNQPQHF. Supplemented by reference TRBV7-2 and TRBJ1-5, the full variable domain reads GAGVSQSPSNKVTEKGKDVELRCDPISGHTALYWYRQSLGQGLEFLIYFQGNSAPDKSGLPSDRFSAERTGGSVSTLTIQRTQQEDSAVYLCASSLVAGSNQPQHFGDGTRLSIL.

The chain carries TRBV15 and TRBJ2-4; 9 nucleotides match TRBD1. V trimming: 1 base; J trimming: 8 bases; junction bases outside the gene matches: 3. Germline V CDR1 and CDR2: LNHNV, YYDKDF (reference sequence). The CDR3 is 14 amino acids. The chain's CDR3 is CATSRGDRVDIQYF. CDR3 coding DNA: TGTGCCACCAGCAGAGGGGACAGGGTAGACATTCAGTACTTC. The full variable domain, its missing parts supplied by reference TRBV15 and TRBJ2-4, is DAMVIQNPRYQVTQFGKPVTLSCSQTLNHNVMYWYQQKSSQAPKLLFHYYDKDFNNEADTPDNFQSRRPNTSFCFLDIRSPGLGDTAMYLCATSRGDRVDIQYFGAGTRLSVL.

The CDR3 region is CARSLPGPEESSPLHF. CDR3 in DNA: TGTGCCAGAAGCCTCCCGGGCCCCGAGGAAAGTTCACCCCTCCACTTT. V gene TRBV5-3 combines with J gene TRBJ1-6; D unclear. TRBV5-3 is an open reading frame whose function is uncertain. This CDR3 contains 16 residues. Trimming took off 4 bases at V and 9 bases at J, with 20 bases between the two ends.

This clone has just one count. The chain couples TRBV7-9 to TRBJ2-5, with 7 bases identical to TRBD1. This CDR3 has 16 residues. In germline, CDR1 is SEHNR, CDR2 FQNEAQ (reference sequence). Trimming took 1 base from V and 2 from J; bases not matched to a gene: 7. CDR3 nucleotide sequence: TGTGCCAGCAGCTTAGGCCGGACAGGTAGACAAGAGACCCAGTACTTC. This gives the protein CASSLGRTGRQETQYF.

This clone was seen once. This chain connects TRBV10-3 to TRBJ2-2; D unclear. Germline-derived CDR1 and CDR2 are ENHRY and SYGVKD. The CDR3 is 11 amino acids. Trimming removed 6 bases from V and 3 bases from J, with 2 bases in between. In DNA form, the CDR3 reads TGTGCCATCAGCTACACCGGGGAGCTGTTTTTT. Its translation: CAISYTGELFF.

V gene TRBV9 combines with J gene TRBJ1-5; D is undetermined. Germline V gene data show CDR1 as SGDLS and CDR2 as YYNGEE. There are 15 residues in the CDR3. The ends were cut back, 3 bases at V and 0 bases at J, with 10 bases in the middle. CDR3 amino acids: CASSADGYSNQPQHF. The CDR3 region has the DNA TGTGCCAGCAGCGCGGACGGATATAGCAATCAGCCCCAGCATTTT.

The chain has TRBV19 and TRBJ2-3, with 7 bases identical to TRBD2. Trimming cost V 3 bases and J 6 bases; bases outside gene matches: 6. Looked up from germline, CDR1 is LNHDA and CDR2 is SQIVND (reference sequence). The CDR3 runs to 14 residues. The CDR3 region is CASSMWRGGDTQYF. The DNA of the CDR3 is TGTGCCAGTAGTATGTGGAGGGGAGGGGATACGCAGTATTTT.

The chain is built from TRBV28 and TRBJ1-5; 8 bases are a match to TRBD1. The CDR3 sequence is 16 residues long. Trimming removed 5 bases from V and 3 bases from J; junction bases left unmatched: 9. Germline CDR1 and CDR2: MDHEN and SYDVKM. Written as DNA, the CDR3 is TGTGCCAGCAGTCCCCCTCCGGGACAGGCCAATCAGCCCCAGCATTTT. Its translation: CASSPPPGQANQPQHF.

The chain recombines TRBV11-2 with TRBJ2-5; unclear D gene. The end of the DNA aligns better with TRBJ2-7, so the J call may be wrong. This CDR3 region has 13 residues. CDR1 SGHAT and CDR2 FQNNGV come from the germline V gene. The CDR3 coding sequence is TGTGCCAGCAGCCCCCGCGCAGGAGACGAGCAGTACTTC. Encoded protein: CASSPRAGDEQYF.

The V and J genes are TRBV30 and TRBJ1-6; D is undetermined. With 2 bases removed from V and 7 bases from J, the gap between germline ends came to 3 bases. CDR1 is GTSNPN, CDR2 SVGIG, per germline (reference sequence). The CDR3 is 11 residues long. Written as DNA, the CDR3 is TGTGCCTGGAGTACGAATTCACCCCTCCACTTT. Protein: CAWSTNSPLHF.